This entry concerns a single T cell receptor (beta chain). Its specificity is not known. The data derive from a study of cytomegalovirus exposure and HLA in healthy donors. General study results and limits: In an earlier analysis, most TCR beta V segments were productive about 87% or about 30% of the time.

Germline lookup yields CDR1 LGHNA and CDR2 YSLEER. Trimming removed 1 base from V and 3 bases from J; junction bases left unmatched: 3. This CDR3 has 15 amino acids. 60 Vbeta and 13 Jbeta primers were used in PCR. The data were produced by immunoSEQ multiplex PCR, yet TCRdb's version contains in-frame clones alone and is incomplete. This specimen shows 70,000 to 100,000 clones; the ten leading clones hold roughly 6%. Sequenced: PBMCs. The source of this sequence is a girl between 10 and 17 years old in good health and CMV-seropositive. The chain couples TRBV4-3 to TRBJ2-1; 7 bases align to TRBD1. The CDR3 protein is CASSQAGTVYNEQFF. In DNA form, the CDR3 reads TGCGCCAGCAGCCAAGCCGGGACAGTCTACAATGAGCAGTTCTTC.